The subject of this entry is one T cell receptor beta chain. The antigen is not known. None of the donors, who were healthy HIV-negative adults, had recently had acute infections or vaccinations. The investigators split CD4+ cells into a CD45RA+ naive subset and a CD45RA-negative memory subset. Produced via immunoSEQ multiplex PCR; TCRdb's table is partial and in-frame only. The sample lists about 1.1 million clones; approximately 80% were seen once. The CDR3 length is 15 residues. Per germline, CDR1 MNHNS and CDR2 SASEGT. The ends were cut back, 5 bases at V and 7 bases at J, with 18 bases in the middle. The record originates from a study of shared clonotypes between healthy human individuals. Study observations and caveats: Rarefaction showed sorted-subset sequencing was incomplete despite large depth.

The sample consisted of memory CD4+ T cells from PBMCs. The sample's subset: CD45RA-negative fraction. The V call is TRBV6-1, the J call TRBJ1-5; maybe TRBD1 (5 bases). This TCR was sampled from a man between 18 and 29 years old in good health. Some clones in this sample may be carry-over from other donors' samples. DNA of the CDR3: TGTGCCAGCAGTATCTCAGTAGGCCGGGACCAGCCCCAGCATTTT. This encodes CASSISVGRDQPQHF.